The 29 T cell receptor beta chains reported below all come from one sample, sequenced in a study of response to subunit inactivated influenza vaccine. A single record per CDR3 protein comes from TCRdb applying MiXCR to the RT-PCR reads. The sample holds about 830,000 distinct CDR3 sequences, less than 20% seen once. The sample here was PBMCs from blood, taken roughly 5 days after vaccination. These receptors were taken from a man aged 50-60 years who received an inactivated influenza vaccine.

V is TRBV4-2 and J is TRBJ1-4; 7 bases match TRBD1. CDR3 size: 15 residues. J was trimmed by 8 bases and V by 0 bases; bases with no gene match: 6. The germline V gene encodes CDR1 LGHNA and CDR2 YNFKEQ. In DNA, the CDR3 is TGTGCCAGCAGCCAAGAGCAGACAGGGAAGGAAAAACTGTTTTTT. It codes for CASSQEQTGKEKLFF.

In this sample, this clonotype turned up a few times. The chain employs TRBV10-3 and TRBJ2-1, with unresolved D. V was shortened by 0 bases and J by 0 bases, with 6 bases between the two germline ends. The CDR3 spans 15 residues. Germline CDR1 and CDR2: ENHRY and SYGVKD. In DNA, the CDR3 is TGTGCCATCAGTGAGTCTAAGTTCTCCTACAATGAGCAGTTCTTC. As protein: CAISESKFSYNEQFF.

The genes are TRBV20-1 and TRBJ1-2, with D perhaps TRBD1 (5 bases). V was clipped by 0 bases and J by 4 bases, with 9 bases between them. Germline V gene sequence: CDR1 DFQATT, CDR2 SNEGSKA (reference sequence). The CDR3 runs 13 residues. CDR3 region: CSARETAGYGYTF. The CDR3 DNA reads TGCAGTGCTAGAGAGACAGCAGGCTATGGCTACACCTTC.

The chain's CDR3 is CSARDGRGAQETQYF. Written as DNA, the CDR3 is TGCAGTGCTAGAGACGGTCGAGGGGCCCAAGAGACCCAGTACTTC. The rearrangement joins TRBV20-1 to TRBJ2-5; D possibly uses TRBD1 or TRBD2 (5 bases each). The V end lost 0 bases, the J end lost 1 base, and 12 bases lay between the germline ends. The CDR3 is 15 residues long. Germline V gene sequence: CDR1 DFQATT, CDR2 SNEGSKA (reference sequence).

This chain joins TRBV30 and TRBJ1-1, with a possible D match to TRBD1 (6 bases). V lost 2 bases and J lost 4, with 11 bases in between. The CDR3 consists of 13 residues. Germline V lookup: CDR1 GTSNPN, CDR2 SVGIG (reference sequence). The CDR3 coding sequence is TGTGCCTGGAGTAAGGGGGGGGGCACTGAAGCTTTCTTT. It encodes CAWSKGGGTEAFF.

The genes are TRBV30 and TRBJ1-3; D is uncertain. V lost 0 bases to trimming and J lost 2 bases, with 5 bases between them. CDR1 and CDR2 (germline): GTSNPN, SVGIG (reference sequence). The CDR3 has 13 residues. The CDR3 loop is CAWSVGTGNTIYF. CDR3 coding DNA: TGTGCCTGGAGTGTTGGGACTGGAAACACCATATATTTT. Using reference TRBV30 and TRBJ1-3 for the parts outside the CDR3, the full variable domain is SQTIHQWPATLVQPVGSPLSLECTVEGTSNPNLYWYRQAAGRGLQLLFYSVGIGQISSEVPQNLSASRPQDRQFILSSKKLLLSDSGFYLCAWSVGTGNTIYFGEGSWLTVV.

V usage is TRBV7-6 and J usage is TRBJ2-3; D is possibly TRBD1 or TRBD2 (5 bases each). This CDR3 is built from 15 residues. The V gene lost 3 bases and the J gene lost 1 base, with 11 bases spanning the gap. Germline V gene data show CDR1 as SGHVS and CDR2 as FNYEAQ. CDR3 sequence (DNA): TGTGCCAGCAGCTTTTTCCAGGGAGGCACAGATACGCAGTATTTT. Protein sequence: CASSFFQGGTDTQYF.

This clonotype showed up just a few times. The V gene is TRBV20-1, the J gene TRBJ2-1; 12 bases match TRBD2. CDR1 is DFQATT and CDR2 is SNEGSKA in the germline V gene (reference sequence). The length of the CDR3 is 14 residues. CDR3 DNA sequence: TGCAGGGTATTTCTAGCGGGAGGGCCCAATGAGCAGTTCTTC. Protein product: CRVFLAGGPNEQFF.

The sample holds a few counts of this clonotype. The CDR3 loop reads CSVEQGSAEAFF. The DNA of the CDR3 is TGCAGCGTGGAACAGGGTAGCGCTGAAGCTTTCTTT. The J gene is TRBJ1-1, the V gene TRBV29-1; weak D call: TRBD1 (6 bases). This CDR3 is built from 12 residues. CDR1 is SQVTM and CDR2 is ANQGSEA in the germline V gene. Trimming removed 6 bases from V and 6 bases from J, with 14 bases in between.

This clonotype was seen more than once but under ten times. V gene TRBV7-2 combines with J gene TRBJ1-2, with D unclear. Germline V CDR1 and CDR2: SGHTA, FQGNSA. Trimming left V 1 base short and J 7 bases short, with 13 bases between. The CDR3 contains 14 residues. CDR3 protein: CASSLEVGVGGYTF. CDR3 DNA sequence: TGTGCCAGCAGCTTAGAGGTCGGGGTGGGTGGCTACACCTTC.

This chain connects TRBV4-1 to TRBJ1-2; perhaps TRBD1 as D (5 bases). Germline CDR1 and CDR2: MGHRA and YSYEKL. This CDR3 is 14 amino acids long. The V gene lost 3 bases and the J gene lost 8 bases, with 16 bases spanning the gap. The CDR3 here is CASSHPGFFDGYTF. As DNA, the CDR3 is TGCGCCAGCAGCCACCCAGGGTTTTTCGACGGCTACACCTTC.

The rearrangement joins TRBV10-3 to TRBJ1-1; D is perhaps TRBD1 (5 bases). Germline-derived CDR1 and CDR2 are ENHRY and SYGVKD. V was shortened by 8 bases and J by 4 bases, with 14 bases between the two germline ends. The CDR3 spans 13 residues. In nucleotides, the CDR3 is TGTGCCATCCACCACACAGGCGGCACTGAAGCTTTCTTT. This gives the protein CAIHHTGGTEAFF.

The chain employs TRBV6-1 and TRBJ2-5, with 11 bases matching TRBD2. V shed 5 bases and J 5 bases; nucleotides not matched to a gene: 10. This CDR3 contains 16 residues. The germline gives CDR1 MNHNS, CDR2 SASEGT. CDR3 loop: CASSPISGGAGETQYF. The CDR3 nucleotides are TGTGCCAGCAGTCCGATTAGCGGGGGGGCCGGGGAGACCCAGTACTTC.

There are a few counts of this clonotype. The chain recombines TRBV10-3 with TRBJ2-2; the D gene is possibly TRBD2 (6 bases). V was shortened by 6 bases and J by 1 base, with 15 bases between the two germline ends. Germline values: CDR1 ENHRY, CDR2 SYGVKD. This CDR3 region has 16 residues. The CDR3 region is CAISTTGTVNTGELFF. In DNA form, the CDR3 reads TGTGCCATCAGCACAACCGGGACTGTGAACACCGGGGAGCTGTTTTTT.

The sample holds a few counts of this clonotype. CDR3 protein: CASRTDRVGSYNEQFF. In DNA, the CDR3 is TGTGCCAGCAGAACCGACAGGGTCGGTTCCTACAATGAGCAGTTCTTC. This chain joins TRBV7-2 and TRBJ2-1, with 7 nucleotides matching TRBD1. Germline CDR1 reads SGHTA; CDR2 reads FQGNSA. This CDR3 contains 16 residues. The ends lost 6 bases at V and 1 base at J; junction bases unmatched: 9. The entire variable domain, with the rest obtained from reference TRBV7-2 and TRBJ2-1, is as follows: GAGVSQSPSNKVTEKGKDVELRCDPISGHTALYWYRQSLGQGLEFLIYFQGNSAPDKSGLPSDRFSAERTGGSVSTLTIQRTQQEDSAVYLCASRTDRVGSYNEQFFGPGTRLTVL.

This clonotype was recorded a few times. The chain employs TRBV12-3 or TRBV12-4 and TRBJ1-3; D perhaps matches TRBD1 (5 bases). The ends were cut back, 1 base at V and 0 bases at J, with 7 bases in the middle. This CDR3 contains 15 residues. Here the CDR3 DNA reads TGTGCCAGCAGTTTAGACAGGATCTCTGGAAACACCATATATTTT. It yields the protein CASSLDRISGNTIYF.

The J gene is TRBJ1-3, the V gene TRBV6-1; maybe TRBD1 (5 bases). V lost 5 bases and J 2 bases, leaving 16 bases between the germline ends. Germline V gene sequence: CDR1 MNHNS, CDR2 SASEGT. The CDR3 runs to 16 residues. The CDR3 bases are TGTGCCAGCAGTCCCGTTCGGGGCTCGACTGGAAACACCATATATTTT. Protein: CASSPVRGSTGNTIYF.

The sample holds many counts of this clonotype. The chain couples TRBV5-1 to TRBJ2-2, with D perhaps matching TRBD1 (5 bases). Germline CDR1 reads SGHRS; CDR2 reads YFSETQ. This CDR3 region has 14 residues. V lost 3 bases, J lost 4 bases, and 10 bases lay in between. The CDR3 sequence is CASSSRAATGELFF. CDR3 in DNA: TGCGCCAGCAGCTCCAGGGCGGCCACCGGGGAGCTGTTTTTT.

This clonotype was detected many times. The chain joins TRBV6-5 to TRBJ1-3, with D hard to call. CDR1 and CDR2 from the germline V gene are MNHEY and SVGAGI. Trimming pared 2 bases from V and 0 bases from J, leaving 8 bases between. The CDR3 contains 15 residues. The CDR3 reads CASSYGGNSGNTIYF. CDR3 DNA: TGTGCCAGCAGTTACGGTGGGAACTCTGGAAACACCATATATTTT.

The rearrangement joins TRBV25-1 to TRBJ2-1; 7 nucleotides match TRBD2. The length of the CDR3 is 14 residues. The ends lost 4 bases at V and 6 bases at J; junction bases unmatched: 6. The germline V gene encodes CDR1 MGHDK and CDR2 SYGVNS. The CDR3 spells CASSVAGPRNEQFF. The CDR3 DNA reads TGTGCCAGCAGTGTAGCGGGCCCACGCAATGAGCAGTTCTTC.

The chain couples TRBV14 to TRBJ2-7, with TRBD1 as a possible D gene (6 bases). With 3 bases removed from V and 2 bases from J, the gap between germline ends came to 23 bases. This CDR3 is built from 18 residues. CDR1 is SGHDN, CDR2 FVKESK, per germline. CDR3 bases: TGTGCCAGCAGCCAGAACTACAATACAGGGCGTCGGACCTACGAGCAGTACTTC. This encodes CASSQNYNTGRRTYEQYF.

The gene calls are TRBV20-1 and TRBJ2-3, with unresolved D. Germline V CDR1 and CDR2: DFQATT, SNEGSKA (reference sequence). With 2 bases removed from V and 6 bases from J, the gap between germline ends came to 6 bases. The CDR3 is 11 residues long. The CDR3 nucleotides read TGCAGTGCTAGAAGTTTGGATACGCAGTATTTT. Its translation: CSARSLDTQYF.

J is TRBJ2-1 and V is TRBV6-1; TRBD1 matches 8 bases. The CDR3 has 18 residues. With 5 bases clipped from V and 0 bases from J, the junction kept 12 bases outside the gene matches. Germline CDR1 MNHNS, CDR2 SASEGT. This chain's CDR3 is CASSQQGGIASSYNEQFF. As DNA, the CDR3 is TGTGCCAGCAGTCAACAGGGGGGTATCGCCAGCTCCTACAATGAGCAGTTCTTC.

This clonotype has just a few counts. The chain joins TRBV4-3 to TRBJ2-1; 11 bases are a match to TRBD2. V was pared by 0 bases and J by 4 bases, with 5 bases of the junction left unmatched. This CDR3 comprises 17 residues. Germline V gives CDR1 LGHNA, CDR2 YSLEER. CDR3 protein: CASSQDLAGGWYNEQFF. DNA of the CDR3: TGCGCCAGCAGCCAAGATTTAGCGGGAGGGTGGTACAATGAGCAGTTCTTC.

This clonotype was seen once. The CDR3 bases are TGTGCCAGCAGTTACGCTCCGCCGGGCAATGAGCAGTTCTTC. Amino acid sequence: CASSYAPPGNEQFF. The V call is TRBV6-2 or TRBV6-3, the J call TRBJ2-1; no definite D call. Germline V gene data show CDR1 as MNHEY and CDR2 as SVGEGT. Trimming took off 2 bases at V and 6 bases at J, with 11 bases between the two ends. The CDR3 is 14 amino acids.

This clonotype was recorded a few times. The CDR3 DNA follows: TGTGCCAGCAGCCGGACATCCCTAGGCTACAATGAGCAGTTCTTC. Its translation is CASSRTSLGYNEQFF. This sequence joins TRBV12-3 or TRBV12-4 and TRBJ2-1, with TRBD1 as a possible D gene (5 bases). The length of the CDR3 is 15 residues. V lost 6 bases, J lost 3 bases, and 15 bases lay in between.

This clonotype occurred a few times. The J gene is TRBJ1-2, the V gene TRBV4-3; TRBD1 matches at 7 bases. Trimming cost V 1 base and J 6 bases; bases outside gene matches: 11. CDR1 and CDR2 (germline): LGHNA, YSLEER. The CDR3 is 16 amino acids. The CDR3 is CASSQVLGRGSDGYTF. The DNA of the CDR3 is TGCGCCAGCAGCCAAGTATTGGGCAGGGGGAGCGATGGCTACACCTTC.

This CDR3 reads CASSAMGGSTDTQYF. The CDR3 bases are TGTGCCAGCAGCGCGATGGGGGGGAGCACAGATACGCAGTATTTT. V usage is TRBV5-6 and J usage is TRBJ2-3, with 7 positions matching TRBD2. Trimming removed 4 bases from V and 0 bases from J; junction bases left unmatched: 5. Germline V gives CDR1 SGHDT, CDR2 YYEEEE. The CDR3 is 15 residues long.

There are a few counts of this clonotype. The rearrangement links TRBV7-2 to TRBJ2-7; D might be TRBD2 (8 bases). The V gene's germline CDR1 is SGHTA and CDR2 FQGNSA. This CDR3 has 15 amino acids. Trimming shortened V by 5 bases and J by 0 bases, and 14 bases separated the two germline ends. The CDR3 bases are TGTGCCAGCAGCCAGCGGGGGACAGCCTCCTACGAGCAGTACTTC. It codes for CASSQRGTASYEQYF.